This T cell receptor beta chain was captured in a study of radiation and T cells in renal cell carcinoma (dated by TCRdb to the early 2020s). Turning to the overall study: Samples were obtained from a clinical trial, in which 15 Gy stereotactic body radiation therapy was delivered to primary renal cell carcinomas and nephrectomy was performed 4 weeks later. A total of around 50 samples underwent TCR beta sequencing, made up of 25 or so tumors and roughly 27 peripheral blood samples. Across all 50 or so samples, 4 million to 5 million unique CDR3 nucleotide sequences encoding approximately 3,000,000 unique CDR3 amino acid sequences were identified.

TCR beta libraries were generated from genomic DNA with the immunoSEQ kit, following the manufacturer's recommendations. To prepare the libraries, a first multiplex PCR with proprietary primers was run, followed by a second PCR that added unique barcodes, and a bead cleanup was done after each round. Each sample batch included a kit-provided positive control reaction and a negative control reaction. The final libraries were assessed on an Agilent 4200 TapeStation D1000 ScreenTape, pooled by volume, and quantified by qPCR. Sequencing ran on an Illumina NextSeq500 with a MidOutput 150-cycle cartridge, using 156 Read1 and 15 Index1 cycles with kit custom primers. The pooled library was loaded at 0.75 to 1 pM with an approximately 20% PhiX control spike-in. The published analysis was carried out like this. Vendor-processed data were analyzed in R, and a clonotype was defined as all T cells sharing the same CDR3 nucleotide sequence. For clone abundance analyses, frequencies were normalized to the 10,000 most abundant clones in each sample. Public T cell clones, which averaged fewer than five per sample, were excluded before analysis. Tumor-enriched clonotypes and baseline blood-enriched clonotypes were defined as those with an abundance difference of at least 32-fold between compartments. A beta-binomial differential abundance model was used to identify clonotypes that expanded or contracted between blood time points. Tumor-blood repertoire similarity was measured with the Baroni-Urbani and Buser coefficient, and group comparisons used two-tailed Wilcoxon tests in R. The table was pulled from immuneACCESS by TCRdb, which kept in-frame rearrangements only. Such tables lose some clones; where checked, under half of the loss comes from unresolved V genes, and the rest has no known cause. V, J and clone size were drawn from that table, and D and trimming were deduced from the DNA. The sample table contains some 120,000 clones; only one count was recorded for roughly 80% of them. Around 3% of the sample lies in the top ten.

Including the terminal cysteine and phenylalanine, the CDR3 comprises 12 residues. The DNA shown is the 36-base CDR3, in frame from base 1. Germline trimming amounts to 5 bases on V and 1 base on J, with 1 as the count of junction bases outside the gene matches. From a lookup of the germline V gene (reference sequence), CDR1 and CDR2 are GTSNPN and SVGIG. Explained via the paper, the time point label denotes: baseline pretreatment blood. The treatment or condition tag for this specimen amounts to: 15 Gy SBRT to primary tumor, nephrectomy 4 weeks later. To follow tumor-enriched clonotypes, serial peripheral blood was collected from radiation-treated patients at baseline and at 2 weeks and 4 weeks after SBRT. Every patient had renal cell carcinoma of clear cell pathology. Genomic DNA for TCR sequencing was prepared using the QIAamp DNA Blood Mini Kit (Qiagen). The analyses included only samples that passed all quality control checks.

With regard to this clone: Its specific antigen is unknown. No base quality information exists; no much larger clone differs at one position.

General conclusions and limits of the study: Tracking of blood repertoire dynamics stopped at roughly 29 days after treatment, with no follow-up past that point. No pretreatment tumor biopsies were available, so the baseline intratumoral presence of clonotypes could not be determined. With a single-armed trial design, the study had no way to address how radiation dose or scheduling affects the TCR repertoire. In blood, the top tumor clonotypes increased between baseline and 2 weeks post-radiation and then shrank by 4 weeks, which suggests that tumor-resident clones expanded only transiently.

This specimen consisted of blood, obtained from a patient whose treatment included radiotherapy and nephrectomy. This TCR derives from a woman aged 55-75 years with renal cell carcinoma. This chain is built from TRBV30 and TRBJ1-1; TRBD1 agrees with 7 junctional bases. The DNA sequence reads TGTGCCTGGCGACAGGGGAACACTGAAGCTTTCTTT. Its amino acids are CAWRQGNTEAFF. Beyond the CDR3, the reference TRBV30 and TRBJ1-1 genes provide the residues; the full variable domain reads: SQTIHQWPATLVQPVGSPLSLECTVEGTSNPNLYWYRQAAGRGLQLLFYSVGIGQISSEVPQNLSASRPQDRQFILSSKKLLLSDSGFYLCAWRQGNTEAFFGQGTRLTVV.